The clone carrying this T cell receptor beta chain turned up a few times. Its antigen remains unknown. Excluded were patients with other autoimmune diseases, uncontrolled infections, pregnancy or lactation. Establishment of the diagnosis relied upon clinical symptoms, serum thyroxine, TRAb, thyroid ultrasound and orbital computed tomography. The data were taken from a study of Graves' ophthalmopathy and Graves' hyperthyroidism. Study findings and constraints: Ophthalmopathy progression prediction by the model yielded a sensitivity of more than 60% and a specificity of around 72%.

Amplification from RNA transcripts yielded the TCR beta CDR3 regions. The workflow started with a first-round RT-PCR run with HTBI primers and then moved on to a second-round multiplex PCR. TCRdb used MiXCR to reprocess the multiplex PCR reads, holding one entry per CDR3 protein. The repertoire includes over 650,000 distinct CDR3 sequences, about 38% of them detected once, and more than 2.5% sits in the top ten. V was trimmed by 1 base and J by 5 bases, leaving 18 bases between them. This CDR3 has 16 amino acids. CDR1 and CDR2 from the germline V gene are SGHAT and FQNNGV. The chain is built from TRBV11-2 and TRBJ2-7, with D tentatively TRBD1 (6 bases). The sample comprised peripheral blood. This receptor was identified in an adult man with Graves' ophthalmopathy. DNA for the CDR3: TGTGCCAGCAGCTTAGGAATAGCCAGGGGAAGCGACGAGCAGTACTTC. Its translation is CASSLGIARGSDEQYF.